The 18 T cell receptor beta chains in this list originate from one sample, sequenced in a study of shared clonotypes between healthy human individuals. Produced via immunoSEQ multiplex PCR; TCRdb's table is partial and in-frame only. The repertoire holds about 820,000 clones, with about 92% as singletons. Naive CD8 cells comprised CD45RO-negative, CCR7-positively selected cells, excluding terminally differentiated effector memory CD45RA+ cells. The specimen sequenced was naive CD8+ T cells sorted from blood. Receptors originate from a man aged 30 to 45 in good health.

Concerning this clone itself: Other nucleotide sequences in the sample specify the same CDR3. The genes are TRBV7-8 and TRBJ2-7; TRBD1 might be the D (5 bases). There are 12 residues in the CDR3. Germline assignment: CDR1 SGHVS and CDR2 FQNEAQ. The ends were cut back, 5 bases at V and 4 bases at J, with 9 bases in the middle. CDR3 loop: CASSKGSYEQYF. The CDR3 region has the DNA TGTGCCAGCAGCAAGGGGTCGTACGAGCAGTACTTC.

V usage is TRBV15 and J usage is TRBJ2-3; maybe TRBD2 (6 bases). V was clipped by 1 base and J by 3 bases, with 17 bases between them. The length of the CDR3 is 17 residues. Germline loops: CDR1 LNHNV, CDR2 YYDKDF (reference sequence). CDR3 nucleotides: TGTGCCACCAGCAGAGTACCAGCCAGTAGCGGAACAGATACGCAGTATTTT. Protein: CATSRVPASSGTDTQYF.

The chain carries TRBV29-1 and TRBJ2-5; 7 bases map to TRBD1. CDR1 is SQVTM and CDR2 is ANQGSEA in the germline V gene. Trimming removed 4 bases from V and 1 base from J; junction bases left unmatched: 9. The CDR3 is 15 residues long. In DNA form, the CDR3 reads TGCAGCGTTGTACCTTGGGACAGCCTCCAAGAGACCCAGTACTTC. Translating it yields CSVVPWDSLQETQYF.

V and J are TRBV27 and TRBJ1-5; unclear D gene. Germline V gene sequence: CDR1 MNHEY, CDR2 SMNVEV (reference sequence). Between the trimmed V and J ends, which lost 10 bases and 9 bases, there was a span of 19 bases. The CDR3 has 13 residues. The CDR3 DNA is TGTGCCACCTCCACGGGCGTGCGGCGGCCCCAGCATTTT. It encodes CATSTGVRRPQHF.

This chain links TRBV6-6 with TRBJ1-2; TRBD1 is a possible D gene (5 bases). The germline V gene has CDR1 MNHNY and CDR2 SVGAGI (reference sequence). The CDR3 spans 14 residues. Deletions cut 4 bases from V and 6 bases from J, with 15 bases between. The CDR3 DNA sequence: TGTGCCAGCAGTTCCCTAACAGGTCCTGATGGCTACACCTTC. Amino acid sequence: CASSSLTGPDGYTF.

The chain links TRBV29-1 to TRBJ2-5, with 7 positions matching TRBD1. Losses at the gene ends were 3 bases for V and 5 bases for J; bases not matched to a gene: 6. Germline-derived CDR1 and CDR2 are SQVTM and ANQGSEA. The CDR3 is 13 residues long. In DNA, the CDR3 is TGCAGCGTTGACGTAGGGGGCATGGAGACCCAGTACTTC. It translates to CSVDVGGMETQYF.

The chain uses TRBV2 and TRBJ1-1, with D unresolved. The CDR3 runs 14 residues. The germline gives CDR1 SNHLY, CDR2 FYNNEI. Trimming shortened V by 3 bases and J by 7 bases, and 15 bases separated the two germline ends. The CDR3 region has the DNA TGTGCCAGCAGTGATCCGAGGGAAGCGGGTGAAGCTTTCTTT. As protein: CASSDPREAGEAFF.

V and J are TRBV5-1 and TRBJ2-7; TRBD2 matches at 8 bases. The junction had 10 bases not matched to a gene; V was cut back by 5 bases and J by 0 bases. The CDR3 loop spans 16 amino acids. Germline assignment: CDR1 SGHRS and CDR2 YFSETQ. CDR3 residues: CASRQLADSNSYEQYF. Here the CDR3 DNA reads TGCGCCAGCAGACAACTAGCGGATTCCAACTCCTACGAGCAGTACTTC.

The rearrangement joins TRBV29-1 to TRBJ2-1, with 9 bases aligning to TRBD1. After removal of 4 bases from V and 1 base from J, the junction contained 8 bases not matched to a gene. CDR1 SQVTM and CDR2 ANQGSEA come from the germline V gene. The CDR3 totals 16 residues. The CDR3 here is CSVGGGQGESYNEQFF. Written as DNA, the CDR3 is TGCAGCGTTGGGGGGGGACAGGGAGAGTCCTACAATGAGCAGTTCTTC.

The chain couples TRBV4-3 to TRBJ1-1, with TRBD1 as a possible D gene (5 bases). Germline values: CDR1 LGHNA, CDR2 YSLEER. This CDR3 has 13 residues. Deletions cut 4 bases from V and 5 bases from J, with 11 bases between. The DNA for the CDR3 is TGCGCCAGCAGCCGCGGGACTTTAACTGAAGCTTTCTTT. It translates to CASSRGTLTEAFF.

This sequence joins TRBV9 and TRBJ2-5; 7 bases map to TRBD2. The V and J ends lost 0 bases and 2 bases, in that order; junction bases with no gene match: 7. Germline V gene data show CDR1 as SGDLS and CDR2 as YYNGEE. The CDR3 covers 16 residues. The CDR3 DNA follows: TGTGCCAGCAGCGTAGGACTAGCTTGGGAGCAAGAGACCCAGTACTTC. Translated: CASSVGLAWEQETQYF.

The rearrangement joins TRBV13 to TRBJ2-1; 10 bases match TRBD1. Germline-derived CDR1 and CDR2 are PRHDT and FYEKMQ (reference sequence). The V gene end was trimmed by 2 bases and the J gene end by 7 bases; junction bases not matched to a gene: 5. The CDR3 spans 15 residues. CDR3 sequence (DNA): TGTGCCAGCAGCTTATCCGGACAGGGGGGAAATGAGCAGTTCTTC. This gives the protein CASSLSGQGGNEQFF.

CDR3 in amino acids: CASNLYSGRALDEQYF. The DNA for the CDR3 is TGTGCCAGCAATCTTTATAGCGGGAGGGCCCTCGACGAGCAGTACTTC. The chain has TRBV27 and TRBJ2-7, with 11 bases lining up with TRBD2. The V gene end was trimmed by 7 bases and the J gene end by 5 bases; junction bases not matched to a gene: 13. This CDR3 spans 16 amino acids. CDR1 and CDR2 from the germline V gene are MNHEY and SMNVEV (reference sequence).

The chain recombines TRBV28 with TRBJ1-2; D call uncertain. This CDR3 has 13 amino acids. Germline V CDR1 and CDR2: MDHEN, SYDVKM. V was pared by 5 bases and J by 2 bases, with 9 bases between. The DNA for the CDR3 is TGTGCCAGCAGTATCGCAAGGAACTATGGCTACACCTTC. Its translation is CASSIARNYGYTF.

The V call is TRBV5-4, the J call TRBJ1-1; 10 bases align to TRBD1. With 0 bases clipped from V and 5 bases from J, the junction kept 1 base outside the gene matches. Germline V gene data show CDR1 as SGHNT and CDR2 as YYREEE (reference sequence). CDR3 length: 14 residues. Written as DNA, the CDR3 is TGTGCCAGCAGCTTGGGGACAGGGGGAACTGAAGCTTTCTTT. This codes for CASSLGTGGTEAFF.

This clone was counted once. This chain uses TRBV7-8 with TRBJ2-1; D tentatively fits TRBD1 or TRBD2 (5 bases each). Germline V CDR1 and CDR2: SGHVS, FQNEAQ. Trimming stripped 7 bases from V and 0 bases from J, with 13 bases between. There are 15 residues in the CDR3. CDR3 bases: TGTGCCAGCAAGGTGGGACCGAGCTCCTACAATGAGCAGTTCTTC. It translates to CASKVGPSSYNEQFF.

V and J are TRBV4-3 and TRBJ1-3; D might be TRBD1 (5 bases). Germline CDR1 reads LGHNA; CDR2 reads YSLEER. This CDR3 spans 18 amino acids. V gave up 0 bases and J gave up 1 base, with 16 bases separating them. CDR3 residues: CASSQDLMWGGSGNTIYF. CDR3 DNA sequence: TGCGCCAGCAGCCAAGACTTGATGTGGGGGGGGTCTGGAAACACCATATATTTT.

The J gene is TRBJ1-1, the V gene TRBV19; D may be TRBD1 (6 bases). The CDR3 has 16 residues. V was trimmed by 4 bases and J by 0 bases, leaving 15 bases between them. Germline V gene sequence: CDR1 LNHDA, CDR2 SQIVND (reference sequence). The DNA of the CDR3 is TGTGCCAGTAGTACGCGGGACACCTTATTGAACACTGAAGCTTTCTTT. Its protein product is CASSTRDTLLNTEAFF.